Presented here are 2 T cell receptor beta chains from one specimen sequenced in a study of T-cell memory formation after mild COVID-19. TCRdb analysed the 5' RACE reads with MiXCR anew, one entry per CDR3 protein. The data show around 470,000 distinct CDR3 sequences, around 20% seen once. Input material: PBMCs or a T cell subset sorted from them (not recorded which). The source is an adult woman who had mild COVID-19 (a few samples of this study predate the infection). Cell type and time point are not known.

This clonotype was observed a handful of times. The chain uses TRBV5-6 and TRBJ2-7; D ambiguous. V lost 4 bases and J lost 0, with 8 bases in between. Germline CDR1 is SGHDT and CDR2 is YYEEEE. This CDR3 comprises 13 residues. The CDR3 loop reads CASSLPPSYEQYF. DNA of the CDR3: TGTGCCAGCAGCCTGCCCCCCTCCTACGAGCAGTACTTC.

This clonotype occurred a few times. The chain carries TRBV24-1 and TRBJ2-3, with 8 bases aligning to TRBD1. With 5 bases clipped from V and 3 bases from J, the junction kept 3 bases outside the gene matches. Germline-derived CDR1 and CDR2 are KGHDR and SFDVKD. The CDR3 is 14 residues long. Written as DNA, the CDR3 is TGTGCCACCAGTGGACAGGGGCGGACAGATACGCAGTATTTT. This translates into CATSGQGRTDTQYF.